The clone carrying this T cell receptor beta chain has a count of ten or more. Its antigen remains unknown. The sample originates from a study of CD8 T cells in ankylosing spondylitis. Making the TCR beta libraries involved quantitative 5'-RACE with molecular barcodes. TCRdb independently ran MiXCR on the 5' RACE reads; one entry per CDR3 protein. The table records 200,000 or so distinct CDR3 sequences, over 15% of them present only once. General study points: There was a TCR beta motif, made of roughly eight highly homologous variants, that appeared characteristic of ankylosing spondylitis blood. Significant enrichment of disease-linked clones was reportedly seen in matched ankylosing spondylitis synovial fluid. Before this, some motif variants had been reported in reactive arthritis synovial fluid and blood.

The receptor was derived from a male donor between 10 and 30 years old with ankylosing spondylitis or in good health (not recorded which). The material sequenced was blood, either unsorted or a sorted T cell fraction (not recorded which).

CDR3 region: CASSLGTSGSDEQFF. CDR3 sequence (DNA): TGTGCCAGCAGTTTGGGGACTAGCGGGAGTGATGAGCAGTTCTTC. The V call is TRBV12-3 or TRBV12-4, the J call TRBJ2-1, with TRBD2 matching 14 bases. J was trimmed by 8 bases and V by 3 bases; bases with no gene match: 3. The CDR3 runs to 15 residues.